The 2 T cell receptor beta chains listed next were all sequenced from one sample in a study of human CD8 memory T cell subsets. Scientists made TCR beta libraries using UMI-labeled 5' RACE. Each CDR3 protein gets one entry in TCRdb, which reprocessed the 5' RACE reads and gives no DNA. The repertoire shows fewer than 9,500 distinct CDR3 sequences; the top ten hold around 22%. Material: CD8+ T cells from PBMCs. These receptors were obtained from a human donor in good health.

This CDR3 is CASSQGTSGRAPINNEQFF. The chain couples TRBV5-1 to TRBJ2-1; TCRdb selects TRBD2, and the lack of DNA leaves this call unchecked. Germline CDR1 reads SGHRS; CDR2 reads YFSETQ. The length of the CDR3 is 19 residues.

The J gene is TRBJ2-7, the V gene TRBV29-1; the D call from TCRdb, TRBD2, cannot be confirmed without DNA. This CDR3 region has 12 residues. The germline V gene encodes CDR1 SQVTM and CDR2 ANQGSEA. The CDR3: CSVLGLDYEQYF.